This is a list of T cell receptor beta chains from one sample in a study of blood T cell repertoires in COVID-19. TCRdb keeps only in-frame clones here, not all; method: immunoSEQ multiplex PCR. The repertoire has around 60,000 clones, 80% to 95% of them found once; the top ten carry under 3%. Sequencing was carried out using peripheral blood. The receptor set was obtained from a man aged 60 to 75 with acute or convalescent COVID-19. Both conserved end residues are trimmed from each CDR3. The order of the fields is V gene, CDR3 protein.

v_call: TRBV5-1; cdr3_aa: ASSPTDRARRNEQF
v_call: TRBV9; cdr3_aa: ASSVAGTHSGNTIY
v_call: TRBV3-1/TRBV3-2; cdr3_aa: ASSQGRWTEAF
v_call: TRBV4-3; cdr3_aa: ASSQEAGDGYT
v_call: TRBV30; cdr3_aa: AWNLRIGAEAF
v_call: TRBV5-5; cdr3_aa: ASSFLSGGNTIY
v_call: TRBV20-1; cdr3_aa: SATEAYPHEQF
v_call: TRBV7-2; cdr3_aa: ASSLVRTSQANVLT
v_call: TRBV2; cdr3_aa: ASTQDRVSHETQY
v_call: TRBV18; cdr3_aa: ASSLNLAGGSPYNEQF
v_call: TRBV15; cdr3_aa: ATSRAGQIYEQY
v_call: TRBV29-1; cdr3_aa: SVGTGNTGELF
v_call: TRBV19; cdr3_aa: ASGTGASRYTEAF
v_call: TRBV25-1; cdr3_aa: ASTSRGGSGYT
v_call: TRBV7-9; cdr3_aa: ASSLERGRGTEAF
v_call: TRBV28; cdr3_aa: ASSRRPGGLGEQY
v_call: TRBV5-1; cdr3_aa: ASKNPRREGTQY
v_call: TRBV24-1; cdr3_aa: ATSETGPGGYEQY
v_call: TRBV6-2/TRBV6-3; cdr3_aa: ASSFDSPPNTEAF
v_call: TRBV6-2/TRBV6-3; cdr3_aa: ASSYEPLRLAAPSYEQY
v_call: TRBV6-6; cdr3_aa: ASSYHPGVEKLF
v_call: TRBV11-3; cdr3_aa: ASSFRDRQGGEQY
v_call: TRBV24-1; cdr3_aa: ATRSKDRDEQY
v_call: TRBV28; cdr3_aa: ASSPGGTGQRDTQY
v_call: TRBV7-2; cdr3_aa: ASSSWGGDGTYEQY
v_call: TRBV7-8; cdr3_aa: ASSLALAGPSYEQY
v_call: TRBV28; cdr3_aa: ATTPPGDTDTQY
v_call: TRBV30; cdr3_aa: AWTTSGSAQY
v_call: TRBV19; cdr3_aa: ASSIRRQGSSYNEQF
v_call: TRBV11-3; cdr3_aa: ASSLAGDTEAF
v_call: TRBV4-1; cdr3_aa: ASSHPSGSGDNEQF
v_call: TRBV28; cdr3_aa: ASRGAYEQY
v_call: TRBV30; cdr3_aa: AWSAGGTNEKLF
v_call: TRBV5-1; cdr3_aa: ASSLASSGFSYEQY
v_call: TRBV5-6; cdr3_aa: ASSYTGVTEKLF
v_call: TRBV28; cdr3_aa: ASSYGQRAEAF
v_call: TRBV20-1; cdr3_aa: SASKRGTYNEQF
v_call: TRBV29-1; cdr3_aa: GGAHSSGNTIY
v_call: TRBV9; cdr3_aa: ASSVWDSEKLF
v_call: TRBV5-1; cdr3_aa: ASRDTQHDNEQF
v_call: TRBV27; cdr3_aa: ASSFQRGGNQPQH
v_call: TRBV11-2; cdr3_aa: ASSLDRTSASDTQY
v_call: TRBV27; cdr3_aa: ASSGTTQTISYEQY
v_call: TRBV4-3; cdr3_aa: ASSQDLGTGKF
v_call: TRBV7-4; cdr3_aa: ASSLPGGGGNTIY
v_call: TRBV7-3; cdr3_aa: ASSLSGAYNEQF
v_call: TRBV18; cdr3_aa: ASSLETGSYEQY
v_call: TRBV3-1/TRBV3-2; cdr3_aa: ASSPQGAGAYEQY
v_call: TRBV12-3/TRBV12-4; cdr3_aa: ASSSIIVGEQF
v_call: TRBV6-2/TRBV6-3; cdr3_aa: ASSWTGNQPQH
v_call: TRBV4-3; cdr3_aa: ASSQDLASGSRNEQF
v_call: TRBV29-1; cdr3_aa: SVAGTSFDEQY
v_call: TRBV5-1; cdr3_aa: ASSPETGDNSPLH
v_call: TRBV25-1; cdr3_aa: ASSDPGTGSSYEQY
v_call: TRBV11-1; cdr3_aa: ASSLLTSGSSEQY